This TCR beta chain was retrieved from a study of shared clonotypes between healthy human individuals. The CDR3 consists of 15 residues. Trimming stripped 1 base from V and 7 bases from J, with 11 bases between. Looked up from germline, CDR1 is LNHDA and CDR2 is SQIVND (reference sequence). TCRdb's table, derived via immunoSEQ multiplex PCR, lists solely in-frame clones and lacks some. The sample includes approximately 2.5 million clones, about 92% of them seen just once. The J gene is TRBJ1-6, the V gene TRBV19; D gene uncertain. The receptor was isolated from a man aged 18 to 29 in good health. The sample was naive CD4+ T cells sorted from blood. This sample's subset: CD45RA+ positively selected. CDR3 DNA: TGTGCCAGTAGTATAGGCGACACGGGCAATTCACCCCTCCACTTT. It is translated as CASSIGDTGNSPLHF. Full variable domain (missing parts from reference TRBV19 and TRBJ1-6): DGGITQSPKYLFRKEGQNVTLSCEQNLNHDAMYWYRQDPGQGLRLIYYSQIVNDFQKGDIAEGYSVSREKKESFPLTVTSAQKNPTAFYLCASSIGDTGNSPLHFGNGTRLTVT.